A single sample gave rise to the 10 T cell receptor beta chains below, sequenced in a study of T cells after yellow fever vaccination. TCRdb ran MiXCR on the 5' RACE reads and lists one entry per CDR3 protein. Of 250,000 to 400,000 distinct CDR3 sequences listed, around 4.3% are singletons. The sequencing used PBMCs, collected 15 days after the yellow fever booster vaccination. These receptors were taken from a man between 18 and 35 years old who received the YFV17D yellow fever vaccine.

The chain joins TRBV23-1 to TRBJ2-3, with D maybe TRBD1 (6 bases). TRBV23-1 is designated an ORF whose function remains uncertain. Trimming cost V 7 bases and J 3 bases, with 14 bases left between them. The CDR3 has 14 residues. CDR3 in DNA: TGCGCCAGCATAGGGGCAGGGGAAACAGATACGCAGTATTTT. This gives the protein CASIGAGETDTQYF.

This clonotype was detected ten times or more. V gene TRBV12-3 or TRBV12-4 combines with J gene TRBJ2-3; maybe TRBD1 (5 bases). Trimming shortened V by 0 bases and J by 5 bases, and 18 bases separated the two germline ends. The CDR3 is 17 amino acids. This CDR3 is CASSLARGATSVDTQYF. In nucleotides, the CDR3 is TGTGCCAGCAGTTTAGCGCGTGGGGCCACGTCAGTAGATACGCAGTATTTT.

This clonotype was seen a handful of times. The junction shows a germline mismatch at one end, possibly a read error. J is TRBJ2-7 and V is TRBV18, with a possible D match to TRBD1 (5 bases). Germline loops: CDR1 KGHSH, CDR2 LQKENI. The CDR3 spans 16 residues. The CDR3 reads CASSPERGRESFEQYF. CDR3 sequence (DNA): TGTGCCAGCTCACCGGAAAGGGGCAGGGAATCCTTCGAGCAGTACTTC. The full variable domain, with the rest looked up from reference TRBV18 and TRBJ2-7, is NAGVMQNPRHLVRRRGQEARLRCSPMKGHSHVYWYRQLPEEGLKFMVYLQKENIIDESGMPKERFSAEFPKEGPSILRIQQVVRGDSAAYFCASSPERGRESFEQYFGPGTRLTVT.

The sample holds a few counts of this clonotype. The chain's CDR3 is CASSLGVAGEGDTQYF. CDR3 nucleotides: TGCGCCAGCAGCTTGGGAGTAGCGGGGGAGGGAGATACGCAGTATTTT. V and J are TRBV5-1 and TRBJ2-3, with 9 bases aligning to TRBD2. V was clipped by 0 bases and J by 5 bases; unmatched bases: 7. Per the germline V gene, CDR1 is SGHRS and CDR2 is YFSETQ. The CDR3 sequence is 16 residues long.

A remark on this clonotype: A much larger clone lies one base from this, so it may be a read error. CDR3 sequence: CASSGGQARWIYTF. The CDR3 DNA reads as TGTGCCAGCAGCGGTGGACAGGCCCGATGGATCTACACCTTC. The chain links TRBV7-9 to TRBJ1-2; 7 bases are a match to TRBD1. This CDR3 spans 14 amino acids. Looked up from germline, CDR1 is SEHNR and CDR2 is FQNEAQ (reference sequence). The trim removed 5 bases at V and 10 bases at J, leaving 13 bases unmatched.

This rearrangement joins TRBV5-1 to TRBJ2-3; possibly TRBD2 for D (6 bases). Germline CDR1 is SGHRS and CDR2 is YFSETQ. The V end was cut by 5 bases, the J end by 2 bases, with 12 bases between. The CDR3 has 14 amino acids. The CDR3: CASREEGSTDTQYF. The CDR3 bases are TGCGCCAGCAGAGAGGAGGGATCCACAGATACGCAGTATTTT.

This chain uses TRBV11-2 with TRBJ2-5, with a tentative D call TRBD2 (5 bases). Germline V lookup: CDR1 SGHAT, CDR2 FQNNGV. V shed 1 base and J shed 4 bases, with 10 bases lying between them. The CDR3 is 14 amino acids. CDR3 residues: CASSLGGVLETQYF. The CDR3 nucleotides are TGTGCCAGCAGCTTAGGGGGAGTACTAGAGACCCAGTACTTC.

In this sample, this clonotype turned up a few times. The V call is TRBV14, the J call TRBJ2-3; 9 bases line up with TRBD2. This CDR3 region has 14 residues. Unmatched junction bases numbered 9, after V lost 8 bases and J lost 6 bases. Germline V CDR1 and CDR2: SGHDN, FVKESK. For the CDR3, the DNA is TGTGCCAGCTCCCAGCGGGGGGCAGGGGATACGCAGTATTTT. Translated, it gives CASSQRGAGDTQYF.

This clonotype occurred a few times. The J gene is TRBJ2-5, the V gene TRBV20-1; D call uncertain. The CDR3 is 13 residues long. The ends were cut back, 5 bases at V and 2 bases at J, with 12 bases in the middle. Germline V CDR1 and CDR2: DFQATT, SNEGSKA (reference sequence). CDR3: CSAPIRRQETQYF. In nucleotides, the CDR3 is TGCAGTGCTCCTATAAGGAGACAAGAGACCCAGTACTTC.

This clonotype was seen repeatedly, ten times or more. This chain connects TRBV7-3 to TRBJ2-1; no clear D. Germline values: CDR1 SGHTA, CDR2 FQGTGA. CDR3 length equals 12 residues. V shed 0 bases and J shed 10 bases, with 7 bases lying between them. Written as DNA, the CDR3 is TGTGCCAGCAGCTTAACGGAAGGGGAGCAGTTCTTC. This codes for CASSLTEGEQFF.